Listed here are 28 T cell receptor beta chains from one sample, sequenced in a study of molecular identifiers for immune sequencing clone quantification. TCRdb passed the PCR reads through MiXCR, listing each CDR3 protein once. The sample carries roughly 320,000 distinct CDR3 sequences, 24% recorded once. Input material: naive CD8+ T cells from blood, with Jurkat cell RNA spiked in. The subset: FACS-sorted CD8+CD4-CCR7+CD45RA+ naive T cells. These receptors were obtained from a human donor in good health. Some libraries in this study had Jurkat cell RNA spiked in.

This clonotype has only a few counts. This chain uses TRBV7-9 with TRBJ2-5; possible D gene TRBD2, 6 bases. Per germline, CDR1 SEHNR and CDR2 FQNEAQ (reference sequence). V was cut by 2 bases and J by 0 bases, with 16 bases left in between. This CDR3 has 17 amino acids. As DNA, the CDR3 is TGTGCCAGCAGCTTACTGGGGGGAATGGGGTACCAAGAGACCCAGTACTTC. The encoded protein is CASSLLGGMGYQETQYF.

This clonotype was recorded many times. V gene TRBV3-1 combines with J gene TRBJ1-4; D perhaps matches TRBD1 (5 bases). This CDR3 comprises 16 residues. The V end was cut by 2 bases, the J end by 3 bases, with 13 bases between. CDR1 and CDR2 from the germline V gene are LGHDT and YNNKEL (reference sequence). This chain's CDR3 is CASSQYPDSSNEKLFF. The CDR3, as DNA: TGTGCCAGCAGCCAATATCCCGACAGTTCTAATGAAAAACTGTTTTTT.

This clonotype turned up a few times. The CDR3 nucleotides read TGTGCCAGCAGCCCCGTTTTGGGGTACAACACTGAAGCTTTCTTT. Its translation is CASSPVLGYNTEAFF. The chain uses TRBV7-9 and TRBJ1-1; D is unresolved. CDR3 length: 15 residues. Trimming took off 5 bases at V and 2 bases at J, with 15 bases between the two ends. The germline V gene has CDR1 SEHNR and CDR2 FQNEAQ (reference sequence).

Comments on this clonotype: With a much larger clone just one base away, this may be a read error. V usage is TRBV15 and J usage is TRBJ1-1; possible D gene TRBD1, 6 bases. Germline V gene lookup returns CDR1 LNHNV and CDR2 YYDKDF (reference sequence). The CDR3 loop spans 14 amino acids. V was clipped by 0 bases and J by 10 bases, with 15 bases between them. CDR3 DNA: TGTGCCACCAGCAGAGAATGGGGGCAGAATGCAGCTTTCTTT. Protein product: CATSREWGQNAAFF.

This clonotype was observed a handful of times. The chain couples TRBV20-1 to TRBJ2-3, with unresolved D. CDR1 and CDR2 (germline): DFQATT, SNEGSKA (reference sequence). Trimming cost V 7 bases and J 1 base, with 15 bases left between them. The CDR3 covers 14 residues. The CDR3 region has the DNA TGCAGTGTCCCGATAGGTTGGGGCACAGATACGCAGTATTTT. This sequence encodes CSVPIGWGTDTQYF.

This clonotype was seen a few times. This chain's CDR3 is CASSDWGVKSYEQYF. The CDR3 nucleotides read TGTGCCAGCAGTGATTGGGGAGTCAAGTCCTACGAGCAGTACTTC. The chain carries TRBV25-1 and TRBJ2-7, with D maybe TRBD2 (5 bases). CDR3 length: 15 residues. The germline gives CDR1 MGHDK, CDR2 SYGVNS. The germline V and J ends were trimmed by 3 bases and 1 base, with 13 bases remaining between them.

This clonotype has more than one count but fewer than ten. The rearrangement uses TRBV4-3 and TRBJ2-7, with TRBD2 identical over 7 bases. Germline CDR1 reads LGHNA; CDR2 reads YSLEER. The V gene end was trimmed by 0 bases and the J gene end by 6 bases; junction bases not matched to a gene: 11. The CDR3 runs 16 residues. The CDR3 reads CASSQDWGGLGREQYF. Written as DNA, the CDR3 is TGCGCCAGCAGCCAAGATTGGGGGGGTCTGGGGCGCGAGCAGTACTTC.

This clonotype has just a few counts. The chain couples TRBV3-1 to TRBJ2-3, with D uncertain. Germline V gene sequence: CDR1 LGHDT, CDR2 YNNKEL (reference sequence). The CDR3 covers 15 residues. The V end was cut by 3 bases, the J end by 6 bases, with 16 bases between. This CDR3 is CASSHVDGFGDTQYF. In nucleotides, the CDR3 is TGTGCCAGCAGCCACGTGGACGGTTTCGGGGATACGCAGTATTTT.

Regarding this clonotype: Being one base from a much bigger clone, this may be a read error. The conserved final phenylalanine or tryptophan is absent from the CDR3, which likely points to a read error. The J gene is TRBJ1-1, the V gene TRBV6-2 or TRBV6-3, with a tentative D call TRBD1 (5 bases). The CDR3 covers 13 residues. Germline assignment: CDR1 MNHEY and CDR2 SVGEGT. V lost 6 bases, J lost 1 base, and 9 bases lay in between. This CDR3 is CASRETENTEAFV. In DNA, the CDR3 is TGTGCCAGCAGAGAGACAGAGAACACTGAAGCTTTCGTT.

This clonotype was counted many times. The rearrangement uses TRBV7-9 and TRBJ2-7, with a tentative D call TRBD1 (6 bases). The V end was cut by 5 bases, the J end by 5 bases, with 16 bases between. The germline gives CDR1 SEHNR, CDR2 FQNEAQ (reference sequence). The length of the CDR3 is 14 residues. The DNA of the CDR3 is TGTGCCAGCAGCCCTGCCCTCAGGGGACACGAGCAGTACTTC. This translates into CASSPALRGHEQYF.

This clonotype was counted at least ten times. This chain links TRBV7-6 with TRBJ1-6; 8 bases are a match to TRBD1. V trimming: 5 bases; J trimming: 4 bases; junction bases outside the gene matches: 4. This CDR3 spans 15 amino acids. From germline, CDR1 is SGHVS and CDR2 FNYEAQ. The CDR3 DNA reads TGTGCCAGCAGCACCCGGACAGGGTATAATTCACCCCTCCACTTT. This translates into CASSTRTGYNSPLHF.

This clonotype was found a few times. Being one base from a much bigger clone, this may be a read error. The CDR3 DNA reads as TGCGGGGCCCGGGACTCCCGGAGGGACGAGCAGTACTTC. Its translation: CGARDSRRDEQYF. The chain combines TRBV20-1 with TRBJ2-7, with D possibly matching TRBD2 (6 bases). Germline loops: CDR1 DFQATT, CDR2 SNEGSKA (reference sequence). The length of the CDR3 is 13 residues.

On this clonotype itself: A clone one base away is much larger, so this may be a read error. The gene calls are TRBV7-9 and TRBJ2-7; D perhaps matches TRBD2 (6 bases). This CDR3 comprises 13 residues. V dropped 7 bases and J dropped 3 bases, with 13 bases sitting between them. Germline-derived CDR1 and CDR2 are SEHNR and FQNEAQ (reference sequence). CDR3 bases: TGTGCCAGCACTGACCCGGGGGTCTACGAGCAGTACTTC. This sequence encodes CASTDPGVYEQYF.

As to this clonotype: Since no conserved phenylalanine or tryptophan closes the CDR3, a read error is the likely cause. The chain uses TRBV7-6 and TRBJ2-7; TRBD1 aligns across 8 bases. The CDR3 sequence is 14 residues long. Trimming removed 5 bases from V and 7 bases from J; junction bases left unmatched: 10. CDR1 and CDR2 from the germline V gene are SGHVS and FNYEAQ. The CDR3 sequence is CASSRGQGAEEQYL. DNA for the CDR3: TGTGCCAGCAGCCGGGGGCAGGGGGCGGAAGAGCAGTACCTC.

The chain links TRBV6-5 to TRBJ2-6, with D hard to call. The CDR3 loop spans 17 amino acids. V lost 0 bases to trimming and J lost 0 bases, with 9 bases between them. Germline values: CDR1 MNHEY, CDR2 SVGAGI. The CDR3 sequence is CASSYSRSPSGANVLTF. The CDR3 coding sequence is TGTGCCAGCAGTTACTCTCGTAGCCCCTCTGGGGCCAACGTCCTGACTTTC.

This clonotype was recorded at least ten times. The CDR3 DNA sequence: TGTGCCAGCAGCTCCAACCCCGGGACAAGCACTGAAGCTTTCTTT. Translating gives CASSSNPGTSTEAFF. The V gene is TRBV9, the J gene TRBJ1-1; TRBD1 is a possible D gene (6 bases). Germline V CDR1 and CDR2: SGDLS, YYNGEE. The CDR3 spans 15 residues. V dropped 4 bases and J dropped 4 bases, with 17 bases sitting between them.

This clonotype was counted only a few times. The chain employs TRBV6-2 or TRBV6-3 and TRBJ2-7; no firm D call. The CDR3 is 14 amino acids. Germline CDR1 is MNHEY and CDR2 is SVGEGT. V was cut by 0 bases and J by 4 bases, with 10 bases left in between. The CDR3 protein is CASSYSNTVYEQYF. The CDR3 DNA sequence: TGTGCCAGCAGTTACTCGAATACAGTGTACGAGCAGTACTTC.

Remarks on this clonotype: Mismatch with germline at one junction end may stem from a read error. The rearrangement uses TRBV5-1 and TRBJ2-3, with 8 bases identical to TRBD2. The CDR3 length is 16 residues. The germline gives CDR1 SGHRS, CDR2 YFSETQ. CDR3 nucleotides: TGCGCCAGCAGCTTTAAGGCGGGAGGAATCACAGATATGCAGTATTTT. Translating it yields CASSFKAGGITDMQYF.

This clonotype has just one count. A much larger clone is a single base away; this may be a read error. The rearrangement uses TRBV7-9 and TRBJ1-1; TRBD1 is a possible D gene (5 bases). Trimming left V 8 bases short and J 8 bases short, with 24 bases between. This CDR3 is 15 amino acids long. Germline V gene data show CDR1 as SEHNR and CDR2 as FQNEAQ (reference sequence). The CDR3 protein is CASGHKQTPGTEAFF. The CDR3 coding sequence is TGTGCCAGCGGCCACAAACAAACCCCCGGGACCGAAGCTTTCTTT. Combining the CDR3 with reference TRBV7-9 and TRBJ1-1 gives the whole variable domain DTGVSQNPRHKITKRGQNVTFRCDPISEHNRLYWYRQTLGQGPEFLTYFQNEAQLEKSRLLSDRFSAERPKGSFSTLEIQRTEQGDSAMYLCASGHKQTPGTEAFFGQGTRLTVV.

This clonotype has only a few counts. The chain employs TRBV19 and TRBJ2-5; 7 positions match TRBD2. Trimming took 8 bases from V and 3 from J; bases not matched to a gene: 12. CDR1 is LNHDA and CDR2 is SQIVND in the germline V gene (reference sequence). The CDR3 has 15 amino acids. The CDR3 region is CASALGAGLEETQYF. The CDR3 nucleotides read TGTGCCAGTGCCCTGGGAGCGGGGCTCGAAGAGACCCAGTACTTC.

This clonotype turned up a few times. The gene calls are TRBV28 and TRBJ2-2; TRBD1 matches at 8 bases. The germline CDR1 and CDR2 sequences are MDHEN and SYDVKM. The CDR3 extends over 16 amino acids. Trimming cost V 6 bases and J 4 bases; bases outside gene matches: 10. CDR3: CASSTLLTGVTGELFF. The CDR3 DNA follows: TGTGCCAGCAGCACCCTCCTGACAGGGGTCACCGGGGAGCTGTTTTTT.

Note on this clonotype: An end of the junction differs from the germline gene, which may be a read error. The gene calls are TRBV27 and TRBJ2-7; 12 bases fit TRBD2. Germline V gene sequence: CDR1 MNHEY, CDR2 SMNVEV (reference sequence). The CDR3 length is 16 residues. The CDR3 DNA reads as TGTGCCGGCAGTTCGTATTCTAGCGGGAGGGTCTACGAGCAGTACTTC. This sequence encodes CAGSSYSSGRVYEQYF.

This clonotype has a handful of counts. The chain couples TRBV4-1 to TRBJ2-3; D ambiguous. The CDR3 extends over 15 amino acids. V lost 0 bases to trimming and J lost 3 bases, with 10 bases between them. Germline values: CDR1 MGHRA, CDR2 YSYEKL. The CDR3 region is CASSQERFVTDTQYF. CDR3 DNA: TGCGCCAGCAGCCAAGAAAGATTTGTTACAGATACGCAGTATTTT.

About this clonotype: This may arise from a read error, as a much more abundant clone is one base away. CDR3 DNA sequence: TGTGCCAGCAGCCGCCCGACTAGCGGGAGGTCAGATACGCAGTGTTTT. Amino acids: CASSRPTSGRSDTQCF. This rearrangement joins TRBV7-2 to TRBJ2-3; 13 bases map to TRBD2. The germline V gene has CDR1 SGHTA and CDR2 FQGNSA. The CDR3 is 16 amino acids.

This rearrangement joins TRBV20-1 to TRBJ2-5, with 12 positions matching TRBD2. The germline V gene has CDR1 DFQATT and CDR2 SNEGSKA (reference sequence). V shed 4 bases and J 5 bases; nucleotides not matched to a gene: 14. This CDR3 is built from 17 residues. In DNA form, the CDR3 reads TGCAGTGCTACCATCCTCAGACTAGCGGGAGTGATCGAGACCCAGTACTTC. Protein product: CSATILRLAGVIETQYF.

The CDR3 DNA sequence: TGTGCCATCTTACCCCTAGCGGAGGGGGTAGATACGCAGTATTTT. This gives the protein CAILPLAEGVDTQYF. The chain combines TRBV6-1 with TRBJ2-3; TRBD2 might be the D (7 bases). Per the germline V gene, CDR1 is MNHNS and CDR2 is SASEGT. The CDR3 runs to 15 residues. V was pared by 10 bases and J by 5 bases, with 22 bases between.

Ten or more counts support this clonotype. The chain uses TRBV5-5 and TRBJ1-1; D is unclear. Trimming took 1 base from V and 1 from J, leaving 5 bases between them. The CDR3 loop spans 13 amino acids. The germline gives CDR1 SGHKS, CDR2 YYEKEE (reference sequence). The CDR3, as DNA: TGTGCCAGCAGCTTGCGGTCGAACACTGAAGCTTTCTTT. Translated: CASSLRSNTEAFF.

The chain combines TRBV6-2 or TRBV6-3 with TRBJ2-1; the D gene is possibly TRBD2 (6 bases). V was clipped by 5 bases and J by 4 bases, with 18 bases between them. This CDR3 is 16 amino acids long. Germline CDR1 reads MNHEY; CDR2 reads SVGEGT. In DNA, the CDR3 is TGTGCCAGCAGTATTGGTACGGGGGTATTTTACAATGAGCAGTTCTTC. Encoded protein: CASSIGTGVFYNEQFF.